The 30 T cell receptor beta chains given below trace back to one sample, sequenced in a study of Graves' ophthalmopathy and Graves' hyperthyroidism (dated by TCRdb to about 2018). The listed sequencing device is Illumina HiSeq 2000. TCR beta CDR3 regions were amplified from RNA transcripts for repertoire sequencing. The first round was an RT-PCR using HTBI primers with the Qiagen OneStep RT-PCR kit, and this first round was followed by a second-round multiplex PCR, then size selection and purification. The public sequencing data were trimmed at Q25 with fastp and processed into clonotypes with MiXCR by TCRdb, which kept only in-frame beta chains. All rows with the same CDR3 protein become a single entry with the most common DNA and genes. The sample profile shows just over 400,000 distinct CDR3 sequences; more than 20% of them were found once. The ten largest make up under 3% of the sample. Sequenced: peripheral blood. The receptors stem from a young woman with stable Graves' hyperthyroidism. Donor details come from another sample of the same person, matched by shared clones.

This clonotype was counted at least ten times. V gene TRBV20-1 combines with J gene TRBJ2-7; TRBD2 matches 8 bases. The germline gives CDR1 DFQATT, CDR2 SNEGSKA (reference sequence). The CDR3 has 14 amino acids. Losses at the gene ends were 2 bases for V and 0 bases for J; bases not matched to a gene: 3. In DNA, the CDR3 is TGCAGTGCTAGACGGGGACTAGTCTCCTACGAGCAGTACTTC. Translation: CSARRGLVSYEQYF.

In DNA form, the CDR3 reads TGTGCCACCAGTGAGACAGGGGGCGCAGCTTTCTATGGCTACACCTTC. Amino acids: CATSETGGAAFYGYTF. This chain joins TRBV24-1 and TRBJ1-2, with 10 nucleotides matching TRBD1. CDR3 length: 16 amino acids. CDR1 is KGHDR, CDR2 SFDVKD, per germline. V dropped 4 bases and J dropped 4; count of bases not matched to a gene: 8.

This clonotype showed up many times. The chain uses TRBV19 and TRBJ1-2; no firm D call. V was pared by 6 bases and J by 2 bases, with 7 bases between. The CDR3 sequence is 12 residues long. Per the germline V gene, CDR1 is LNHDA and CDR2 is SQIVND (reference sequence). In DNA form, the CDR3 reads TGTGCCAGTAGCGTCACGAACTATGGCTACACCTTC. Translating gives CASSVTNYGYTF.

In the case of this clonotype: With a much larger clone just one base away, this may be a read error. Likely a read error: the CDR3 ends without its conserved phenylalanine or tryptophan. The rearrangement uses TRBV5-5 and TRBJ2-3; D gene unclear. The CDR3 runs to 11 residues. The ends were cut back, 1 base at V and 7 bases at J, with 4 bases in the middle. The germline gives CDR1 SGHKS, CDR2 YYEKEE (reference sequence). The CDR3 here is CASSLSYTQYC. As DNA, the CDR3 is TGTGCCAGCAGCTTGTCGTATACGCAGTATTGT.

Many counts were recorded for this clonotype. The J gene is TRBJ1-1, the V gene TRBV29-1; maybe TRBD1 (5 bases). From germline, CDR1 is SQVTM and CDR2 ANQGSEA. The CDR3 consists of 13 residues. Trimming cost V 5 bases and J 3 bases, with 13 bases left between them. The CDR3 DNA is TGCAGCGTTTCCTCTCAGGGTTACACTGAAGCTTTCTTT. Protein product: CSVSSQGYTEAFF.

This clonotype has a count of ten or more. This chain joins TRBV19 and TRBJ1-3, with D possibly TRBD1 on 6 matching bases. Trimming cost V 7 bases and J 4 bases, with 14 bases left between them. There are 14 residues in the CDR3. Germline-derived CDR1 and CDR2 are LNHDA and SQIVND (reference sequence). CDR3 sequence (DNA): TGTGCCAGTAATCCGACAGGCTCGGGAAACACCATATATTTT. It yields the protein CASNPTGSGNTIYF.

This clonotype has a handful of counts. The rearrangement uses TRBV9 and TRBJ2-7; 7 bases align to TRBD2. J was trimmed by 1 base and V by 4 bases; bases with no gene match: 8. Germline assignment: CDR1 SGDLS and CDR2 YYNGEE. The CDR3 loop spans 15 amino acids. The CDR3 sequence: CASSLSSGYSYEQYF. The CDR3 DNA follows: TGTGCCAGCAGCCTGTCTAGCGGATATTCCTACGAGCAGTACTTC.

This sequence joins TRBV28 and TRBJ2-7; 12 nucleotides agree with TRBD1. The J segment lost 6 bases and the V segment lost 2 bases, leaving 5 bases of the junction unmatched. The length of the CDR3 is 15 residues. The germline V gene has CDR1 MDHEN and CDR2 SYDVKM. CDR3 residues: CASSLTGQGAGEQYF. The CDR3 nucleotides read TGTGCCAGCAGTTTAACGGGACAGGGGGCCGGCGAGCAGTACTTC.

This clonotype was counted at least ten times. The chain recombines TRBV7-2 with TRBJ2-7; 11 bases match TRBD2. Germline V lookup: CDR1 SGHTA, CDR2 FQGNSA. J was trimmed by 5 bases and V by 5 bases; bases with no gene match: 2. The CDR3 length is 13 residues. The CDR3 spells CASSPGLADEQYF. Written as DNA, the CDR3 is TGTGCCAGCAGCCCGGGACTAGCGGACGAGCAGTACTTC.

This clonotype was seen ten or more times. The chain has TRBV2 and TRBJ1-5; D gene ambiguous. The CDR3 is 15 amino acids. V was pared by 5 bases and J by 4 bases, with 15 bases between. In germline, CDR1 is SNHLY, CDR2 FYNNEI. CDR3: CASSRDDTANQPQHF. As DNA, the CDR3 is TGTGCCAGCAGTCGAGATGACACTGCTAATCAGCCCCAGCATTTT.

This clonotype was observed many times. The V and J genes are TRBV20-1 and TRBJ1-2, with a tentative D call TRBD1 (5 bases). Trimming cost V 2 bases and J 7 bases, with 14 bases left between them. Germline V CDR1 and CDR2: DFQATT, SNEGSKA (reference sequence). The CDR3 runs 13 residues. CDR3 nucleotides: TGCAGTGCTAGAAACAGGCCCGGGCTTGGCTACACCTTC. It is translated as CSARNRPGLGYTF.

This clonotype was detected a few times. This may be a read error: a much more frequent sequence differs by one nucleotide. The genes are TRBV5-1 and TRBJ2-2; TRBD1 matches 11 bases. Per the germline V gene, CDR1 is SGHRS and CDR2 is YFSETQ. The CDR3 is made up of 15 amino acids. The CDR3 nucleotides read TGCGCCAGCAGCAAGGGACAGGGGGGCTCCGGGAAGCTGTTTTTT. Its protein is CASSKGQGGSGKLFF.

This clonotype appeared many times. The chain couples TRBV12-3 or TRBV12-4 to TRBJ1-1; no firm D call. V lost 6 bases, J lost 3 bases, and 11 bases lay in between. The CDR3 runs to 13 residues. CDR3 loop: CASRSTSDTEAFF. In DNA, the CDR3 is TGTGCCAGCAGATCCACATCGGACACTGAAGCTTTCTTT.

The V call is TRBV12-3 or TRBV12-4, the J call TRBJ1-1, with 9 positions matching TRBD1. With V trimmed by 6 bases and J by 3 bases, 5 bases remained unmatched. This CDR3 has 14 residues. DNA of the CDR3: TGTGCCAGCAGCCCGACAGGGGGATACACTGAAGCTTTCTTT. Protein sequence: CASSPTGGYTEAFF.

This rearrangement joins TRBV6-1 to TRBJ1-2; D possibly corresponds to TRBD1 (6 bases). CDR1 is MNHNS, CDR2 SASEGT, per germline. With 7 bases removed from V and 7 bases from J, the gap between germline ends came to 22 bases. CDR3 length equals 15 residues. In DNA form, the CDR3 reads TGTGCCAGCATGGGGACCGGGACATTGACGGGTGGCTACACCTTC. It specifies CASMGTGTLTGGYTF.

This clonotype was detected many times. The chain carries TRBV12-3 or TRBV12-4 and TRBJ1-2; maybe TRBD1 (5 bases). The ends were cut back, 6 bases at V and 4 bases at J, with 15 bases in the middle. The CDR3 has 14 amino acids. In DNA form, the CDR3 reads TGTGCCAGCAGCCGATCCACAGGTTCCTATGGCTACACCTTC. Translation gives CASSRSTGSYGYTF.

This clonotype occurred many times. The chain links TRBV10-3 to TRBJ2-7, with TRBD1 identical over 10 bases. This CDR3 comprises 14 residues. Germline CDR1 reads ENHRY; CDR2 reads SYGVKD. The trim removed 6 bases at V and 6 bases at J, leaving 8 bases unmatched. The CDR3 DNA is TGTGCCATCAGCTACCGGGACAGGGGATCCGAGCAGTACTTC. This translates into CAISYRDRGSEQYF.

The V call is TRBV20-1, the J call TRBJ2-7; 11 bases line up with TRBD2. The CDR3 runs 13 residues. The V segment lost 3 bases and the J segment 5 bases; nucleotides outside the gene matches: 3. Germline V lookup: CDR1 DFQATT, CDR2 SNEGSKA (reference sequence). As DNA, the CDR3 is TGCAGTGCTAGGGAACTAGCGGGGGACGAGCAGTACTTC. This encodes CSARELAGDEQYF.

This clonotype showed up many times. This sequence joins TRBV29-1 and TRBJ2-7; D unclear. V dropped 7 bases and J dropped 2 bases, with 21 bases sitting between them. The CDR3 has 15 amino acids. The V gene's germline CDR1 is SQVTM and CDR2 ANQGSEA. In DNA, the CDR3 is TGCAGCGCTAAGTATTGGCGACACGAAACCTACGAGCAGTACTTC. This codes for CSAKYWRHETYEQYF.

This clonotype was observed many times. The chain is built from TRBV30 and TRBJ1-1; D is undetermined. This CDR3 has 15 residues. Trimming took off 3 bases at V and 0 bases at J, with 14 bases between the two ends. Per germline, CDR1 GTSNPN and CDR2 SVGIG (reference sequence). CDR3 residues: CAWSQMRILNTEAFF. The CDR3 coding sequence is TGTGCCTGGAGCCAAATGAGGATCTTGAACACTGAAGCTTTCTTT.

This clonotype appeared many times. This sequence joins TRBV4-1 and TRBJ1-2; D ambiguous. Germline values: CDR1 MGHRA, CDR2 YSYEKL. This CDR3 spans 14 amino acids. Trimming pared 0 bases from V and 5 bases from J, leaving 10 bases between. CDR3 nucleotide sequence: TGCGCCAGCAGCCAAGATCCAAGTCGGTATGGCTACACCTTC. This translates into CASSQDPSRYGYTF.

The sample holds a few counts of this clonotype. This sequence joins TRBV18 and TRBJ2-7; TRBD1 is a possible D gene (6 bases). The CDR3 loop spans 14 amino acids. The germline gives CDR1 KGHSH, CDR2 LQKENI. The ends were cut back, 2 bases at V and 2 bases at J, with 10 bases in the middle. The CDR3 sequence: CASSPETGPYEQYF. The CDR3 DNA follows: TGTGCCAGCTCACCAGAGACAGGTCCCTACGAGCAGTACTTC.

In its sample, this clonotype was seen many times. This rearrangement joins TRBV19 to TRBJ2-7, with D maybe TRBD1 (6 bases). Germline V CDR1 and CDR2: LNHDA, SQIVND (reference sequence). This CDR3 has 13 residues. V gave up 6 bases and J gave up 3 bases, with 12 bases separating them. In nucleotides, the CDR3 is TGTGCCAGTAGAAGGACAGAGGACTACGAGCAGTACTTC. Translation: CASRRTEDYEQYF.

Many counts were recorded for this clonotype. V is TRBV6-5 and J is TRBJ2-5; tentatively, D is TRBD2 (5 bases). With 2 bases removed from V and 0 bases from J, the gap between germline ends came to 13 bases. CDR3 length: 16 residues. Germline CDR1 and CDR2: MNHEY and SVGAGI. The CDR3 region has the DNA TGTGCCAGCAGTTACACCGAGACTACGTACCAAGAGACCCAGTACTTC. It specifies CASSYTETTYQETQYF.

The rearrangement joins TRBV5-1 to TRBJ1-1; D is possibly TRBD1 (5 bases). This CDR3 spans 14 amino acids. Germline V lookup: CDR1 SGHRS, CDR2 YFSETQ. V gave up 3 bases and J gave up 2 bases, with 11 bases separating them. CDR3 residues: CASSWDGRNTEAFF. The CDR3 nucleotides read TGCGCCAGCAGCTGGGACGGAAGAAACACTGAAGCTTTCTTT.

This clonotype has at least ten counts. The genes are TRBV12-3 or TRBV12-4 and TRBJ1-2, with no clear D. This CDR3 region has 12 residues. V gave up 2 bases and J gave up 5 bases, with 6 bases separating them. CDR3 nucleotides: TGTGCCAGCAGTTTAACAGCGTATGGCTACACCTTC. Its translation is CASSLTAYGYTF.

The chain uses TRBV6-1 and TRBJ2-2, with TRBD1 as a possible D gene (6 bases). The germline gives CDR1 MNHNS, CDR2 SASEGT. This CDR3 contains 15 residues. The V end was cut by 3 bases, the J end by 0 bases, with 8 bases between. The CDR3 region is CASSDTGSNTGELFF. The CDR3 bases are TGTGCCAGCAGTGATACAGGGTCGAACACCGGGGAGCTGTTTTTT.

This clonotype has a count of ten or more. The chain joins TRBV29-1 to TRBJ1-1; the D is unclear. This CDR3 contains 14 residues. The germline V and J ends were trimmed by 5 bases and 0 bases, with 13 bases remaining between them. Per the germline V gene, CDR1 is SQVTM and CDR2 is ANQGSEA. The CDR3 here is CSVRFAGMNTEAFF. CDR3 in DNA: TGCAGCGTTAGGTTCGCGGGAATGAACACTGAAGCTTTCTTT.

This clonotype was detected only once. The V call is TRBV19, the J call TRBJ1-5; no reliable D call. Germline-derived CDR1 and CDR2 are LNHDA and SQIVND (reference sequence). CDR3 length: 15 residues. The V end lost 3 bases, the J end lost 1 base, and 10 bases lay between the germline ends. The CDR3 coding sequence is TGTGCCAGTAGTATCCGGGGAGGGAGCAATCAGCCCCAGCATTTT. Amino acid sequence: CASSIRGGSNQPQHF.

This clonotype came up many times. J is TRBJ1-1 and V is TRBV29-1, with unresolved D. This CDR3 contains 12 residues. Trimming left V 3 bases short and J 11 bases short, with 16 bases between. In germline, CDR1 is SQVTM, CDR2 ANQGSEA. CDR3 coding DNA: TGCAGCGTTGACGGAAGGGAGGTGTTCGCTTTCTTT. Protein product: CSVDGREVFAFF.